The 20 T cell receptor beta chains given below trace back to one sample, sequenced in a study of T cells after yellow fever vaccination. MiXCR, applied by TCRdb to the 5' RACE reads, yields one record per CDR3 protein. The table records fewer than 650,000 distinct CDR3 sequences, just over 20% of them present only once. The sample was PBMCs, taken less than 25 days after the first yellow fever vaccination. The receptors come from a man younger than 35 who received the YFV17D yellow fever vaccine.

This chain joins TRBV20-1 and TRBJ2-5; D ambiguous. There are 12 residues in the CDR3. Between the trimmed V and J ends, which lost 5 bases and 4 bases, there was a span of 11 bases. Germline V lookup: CDR1 DFQATT, CDR2 SNEGSKA (reference sequence). The CDR3 spells CSAADPSETQYF. In DNA, the CDR3 is TGCAGTGCTGCGGACCCCTCAGAGACCCAGTACTTC.

The rearrangement joins TRBV20-1 to TRBJ2-3, with D possibly matching TRBD2 (6 bases). Germline V gene data show CDR1 as DFQATT and CDR2 as SNEGSKA (reference sequence). The V and J ends lost 5 bases and 9 bases respectively, with 21 bases between them. The CDR3 runs to 14 residues. CDR3: CSARRDSLLGTQYF. The CDR3, as DNA: TGCAGTGCTCGCCGGGACTCCCTTTTAGGGACGCAGTATTTT.

A few counts support this clonotype. V usage is TRBV19 and J usage is TRBJ2-1; 9 bases map to TRBD2. CDR1 and CDR2 (germline): LNHDA, SQIVND (reference sequence). With 2 bases clipped from V and 3 bases from J, the junction kept 5 bases outside the gene matches. The CDR3 runs 16 residues. CDR3 loop: CASSILAGALYNEQFF. In DNA form, the CDR3 reads TGTGCCAGTAGTATATTAGCGGGGGCCCTCTACAATGAGCAGTTCTTC.

The V call is TRBV9, the J call TRBJ2-1, with D uncertain. The CDR3 has 12 amino acids. CDR1 is SGDLS, CDR2 YYNGEE, per germline. Between the trimmed V and J ends, which lost 2 bases and 8 bases, there was a span of 8 bases. In nucleotides, the CDR3 is TGTGCCAGCAGCGTCAACGGAGATGAGCAGTTCTTC. The encoded protein is CASSVNGDEQFF.

This clonotype has just a few counts. The chain joins TRBV7-2 to TRBJ1-2; 9 positions match TRBD1. This CDR3 spans 16 amino acids. The germline V gene has CDR1 SGHTA and CDR2 FQGNSA. J lost 3 bases, V lost 5 bases, and 10 bases had no gene match. DNA for the CDR3: TGTGCCAGCAGCCCTACCCCGGGACAGGGTTACTATGGCTACACCTTC. It translates to CASSPTPGQGYYGYTF. Full variable domain (remainder filled in from reference TRBV7-2 and TRBJ1-2): GAGVSQSPSNKVTEKGKDVELRCDPISGHTALYWYRQSLGQGLEFLIYFQGNSAPDKSGLPSDRFSAERTGGSVSTLTIQRTQQEDSAVYLCASSPTPGQGYYGYTFGSGTRLTVV.

This clonotype was seen more than once but under ten times. The chain recombines TRBV6-6 with TRBJ1-4; a possible D gene is TRBD1 (5 bases). CDR1 and CDR2 from the germline V gene are MNHNY and SVGAGI (reference sequence). V lost 10 bases, J lost 8 bases, and 14 bases lay in between. The length of the CDR3 is 12 residues. The CDR3 region is CATEIGDEKLFF. CDR3 DNA sequence: TGTGCCACTGAGATCGGGGACGAAAAACTGTTTTTT.

This clonotype has a handful of counts. The chain has TRBV7-2 and TRBJ1-5, with D perhaps TRBD1 (6 bases). Trimming removed 1 base at V and 6 bases at J, with 13 bases between. Germline V gives CDR1 SGHTA, CDR2 FQGNSA. The CDR3 runs 15 residues. The CDR3 region has the DNA TGTGCCAGCAGCTTAGTGGTACAGGGACTTCAGCCCCAGCATTTT. The encoded protein is CASSLVVQGLQPQHF.

This clonotype was found a few times. This chain uses TRBV7-2 with TRBJ1-2; TRBD1 agrees at 8 bases. The CDR3 has 14 amino acids. Germline V gene lookup returns CDR1 SGHTA and CDR2 FQGNSA. V dropped 4 bases and J dropped 4; count of bases not matched to a gene: 5. Here the CDR3 DNA reads TGTGCCAGCAGCTCGGGACAGGCGAGCTATGGCTACACCTTC. Its translation is CASSSGQASYGYTF.

A few counts support this clonotype. The V and J genes are TRBV6-1 and TRBJ2-2; the D is unclear. This CDR3 comprises 15 residues. Germline V gene data show CDR1 as MNHNS and CDR2 as SASEGT. Trimming cost V 8 bases and J 0 bases, with 13 bases left between them. The CDR3 bases are TGTGCCAGCGAAGGAGACTCCGCGAACACCGGGGAGCTGTTTTTT. It translates to CASEGDSANTGELFF.

This clonotype has a handful of counts. This rearrangement joins TRBV29-1 to TRBJ2-2; D gene ambiguous. Germline V gene lookup returns CDR1 SQVTM and CDR2 ANQGSEA. Trimming pared 4 bases from V and 6 bases from J, leaving 6 bases between. This CDR3 has 11 residues. The CDR3 sequence is CSVGEAGELFF. CDR3 DNA sequence: TGCAGCGTTGGAGAGGCCGGGGAGCTGTTTTTT.

The V gene is TRBV5-8, the J gene TRBJ2-5; tentatively, D is TRBD1 or TRBD2 (6 bases each). The CDR3 runs 15 residues. CDR1 is SGHTS, CDR2 YDEGEE, per germline. Between the trimmed V and J ends, which lost 1 base and 5 bases, there was a span of 15 bases. The CDR3 here is CASSLSGAGWETQYF. DNA of the CDR3: TGTGCCAGCAGCTTGTCGGGGGCAGGGTGGGAGACCCAGTACTTC.

The chain recombines TRBV19 with TRBJ1-5; TRBD1 aligns across 7 bases. V lost 6 bases and J lost 5; bases outside the gene matches: 7. CDR1 LNHDA and CDR2 SQIVND come from the germline V gene (reference sequence). The CDR3 length is 14 residues. The CDR3 DNA is TGTGCCAGTAGCATACAGGGGACGGATCAGCCCCAGCATTTT. Translated: CASSIQGTDQPQHF.

This chain joins TRBV7-2 and TRBJ1-2, with D possibly TRBD1 on 5 matching bases. This CDR3 is 13 amino acids long. Trimming shortened V by 5 bases and J by 7 bases, and 14 bases separated the two germline ends. Germline lookup yields CDR1 SGHTA and CDR2 FQGNSA. As DNA, the CDR3 is TGTGCCAGCAGCCCCCCGGGGACTTTTGGCTACACCTTC. It is translated as CASSPPGTFGYTF.

The V call is TRBV7-8, the J call TRBJ2-7; TRBD2 matches 8 bases. J was trimmed by 0 bases and V by 5 bases; bases with no gene match: 9. This CDR3 is 16 amino acids long. Germline values: CDR1 SGHVS, CDR2 FQNEAQ. The CDR3 sequence: CASSPFSGGVSYEQYF. The CDR3 DNA follows: TGTGCCAGCAGCCCCTTCAGCGGGGGCGTCTCCTACGAGCAGTACTTC.

A few counts support this clonotype. The chain employs TRBV7-3 and TRBJ2-3, with TRBD1 matching 9 bases. J gave up 6 bases and V 5 bases, and 9 bases lay outside the gene matches. The CDR3 is 15 amino acids. CDR1 is SGHTA and CDR2 is FQGTGA in the germline V gene. DNA for the CDR3: TGTGCCAGCAGCCCCGGGACAGGGTATGGGGATACGCAGTATTTT. Amino acid sequence: CASSPGTGYGDTQYF.

In nucleotides, the CDR3 is TGTGCCAGCAGCGTAGGTGGCAGCAAAAACATTCAGTACTTC. This translates into CASSVGGSKNIQYF. V is TRBV9 and J is TRBJ2-4; D is undetermined. Germline CDR1 SGDLS, CDR2 YYNGEE. Trimming shortened V by 0 bases and J by 3 bases, and 7 bases separated the two germline ends. This CDR3 contains 14 residues.

This clonotype was seen a handful of times. The chain carries TRBV27 and TRBJ2-5; 10 bases match TRBD1. The CDR3 has 14 residues. Germline V gene lookup returns CDR1 MNHEY and CDR2 SMNVEV (reference sequence). V gave up 7 bases and J gave up 5 bases; unmatched junction bases: 7. The CDR3 DNA sequence: TGTGCCAGCAAACCGGGACAGGGGTTTGAGACCCAGTACTTC. Translation gives CASKPGQGFETQYF.

This clonotype was seen a few times. The J gene is TRBJ1-2, the V gene TRBV28; D might be TRBD1 (6 bases). V lost 7 bases and J lost 1, with 10 bases in between. The germline CDR1 and CDR2 sequences are MDHEN and SYDVKM. The CDR3 runs 13 residues. CDR3 coding DNA: TGTGCCAGCAAACAGGGCATTAACTATGGCTACACCTTC. This translates into CASKQGINYGYTF.

In this sample, this clonotype turned up once. V usage is TRBV7-9 and J usage is TRBJ2-7, with 8 bases that match TRBD1. Germline V gene lookup returns CDR1 SEHNR and CDR2 FQNEAQ (reference sequence). The CDR3 has 15 residues. V lost 5 bases to trimming and J lost 5 bases; unmatched junction nucleotides: 11. The CDR3 loop reads CASSPDRELFHEQYV. CDR3 sequence (DNA): TGTGCCAGCAGCCCGGACAGGGAGCTTTTTCACGAGCAGTACGTC.

This rearrangement joins TRBV29-1 to TRBJ2-7; no clear D gene. From germline, CDR1 is SQVTM and CDR2 ANQGSEA. V was trimmed by 2 bases and J by 3 bases, leaving 17 bases between them. This CDR3 contains 15 residues. CDR3 in amino acids: CSVELYTSPGYEQYF. DNA of the CDR3: TGCAGCGTTGAACTCTACACCAGCCCAGGCTACGAGCAGTACTTC.